This T cell receptor (beta chain) was sequenced during a study of CD8+CD57+ T cells in acquired aplastic anemia. Overall study results and limits: The study identified twenty-nine CD8+ CDR3 sequences shared by patients and controls.

Selection for sequencing was limited to patients who had shown CD8+CD57+ cell expansion by flow cytometry. There were no patients without severe acquired aplastic anemia. The study sampled blood from patients who had received no therapy. V lost 8 bases, J lost 2 bases, and 5 bases stayed unmatched. Germline CDR1 reads SQVTM; CDR2 reads ANQGSEA. CDR3 size: 12 residues. The study profiled TCR beta VDJ and CDR3 using genomic DNA as template. MiXCR, applied by TCRdb to the reads, yields one record per CDR3 protein. The sample consists of 80,000 to 100,000 distinct CDR3 sequences, 55% to 80% of them appearing once. This clonotype was observed a handful of times. What it binds is not known.

Sequences were obtained from sorted CD4+, CD8+, or CD8+CD57+ T cells (not recorded which) from PBMCs. The V call is TRBV29-1, the J call TRBJ2-5; TRBD1 agrees at 7 bases. The origin of this receptor is a human donor with aplastic anemia. The CDR3 reads CSTTQGQETQYF. CDR3 coding DNA: TGCAGCACCACACAGGGGCAAGAGACCCAGTACTTC.